These 24 T cell receptor beta chains share one sample of origin, sequenced in a study of blood T cell repertoires in COVID-19. Some clones are missing from TCRdb's copy, which holds only in-frame ones; the method was immunoSEQ multiplex PCR. This sample has 120,000 to 150,000 clones, with roughly 88% found just once. The sample taken for sequencing was PBMCs or T cells enriched from blood (not recorded which). The receptors were sampled from a woman aged 30 to 39 with acute COVID-19.

The chain employs TRBV5-1 and TRBJ1-1; TRBD1 might be the D (5 bases). Germline V gene data show CDR1 as SGHRS and CDR2 as YFSETQ. This CDR3 contains 13 residues. V gave up 2 bases and J gave up 3 bases, with 8 bases separating them. The CDR3 loop is CASSLKQDTEAFF. For the CDR3, the DNA is TGCGCCAGCAGCTTAAAACAGGACACTGAAGCTTTCTTT. Supplemented by reference TRBV5-1 and TRBJ1-1, the full variable domain reads KAGVTQTPRYLIKTRGQQVTLSCSPISGHRSVSWYQQTPGQGLQFLFEYFSETQRNKGNFPGRFSGRQFSNSRSEMNVSTLELGDSALYLCASSLKQDTEAFFGQGTRLTVV.

The chain is built from TRBV7-2 and TRBJ2-5; TRBD2 matches 7 bases. J gave up 5 bases and V 1 base, and 7 bases lay outside the gene matches. CDR3 size: 15 residues. Germline CDR1 and CDR2: SGHTA and FQGNSA. Written as DNA, the CDR3 is TGTGCCAGCAGCTTAGTAAGACTAGCTACGGAGACCCAGTACTTC. Encoded protein: CASSLVRLATETQYF.

The V and J genes are TRBV29-1 and TRBJ1-1, with D uncertain. Between the trimmed V and J ends, which lost 4 bases and 6 bases, there was a span of 9 bases. From germline, CDR1 is SQVTM and CDR2 ANQGSEA. The CDR3 covers 11 residues. DNA of the CDR3: TGCAGCGTTGGGTCGTTAGCTGAAGCTTTCTTT. Protein: CSVGSLAEAFF.

The chain uses TRBV5-1 and TRBJ1-3; possible D gene TRBD1, 5 bases. The CDR3 has 16 amino acids. V shed 3 bases and J shed 0 bases, with 13 bases lying between them. Per the germline V gene, CDR1 is SGHRS and CDR2 is YFSETQ. The CDR3 DNA is TGCGCCAGCAGCTCGTCGGCGGGGCACTCTGGAAACACCATATATTTT. It is translated as CASSSSAGHSGNTIYF.

This chain joins TRBV19 and TRBJ1-1; D may be TRBD1 (6 bases). V was cut by 1 base and J by 1 base, with 13 bases left in between. CDR1 and CDR2 from the germline V gene are LNHDA and SQIVND (reference sequence). The CDR3 has 16 amino acids. The DNA for the CDR3 is TGTGCCAGTAGTATAGGGTGGGCAGGGGAGAACACTGAAGCTTTCTTT. It is translated as CASSIGWAGENTEAFF.

Here the CDR3 DNA reads TGTGCCAGCAGCCCAAGCTCCCAGGTAGGAAATTCACCCCTCCACTTT. Residues: CASSPSSQVGNSPLHF. V usage is TRBV7-3 and J usage is TRBJ1-6; D uncertain. V was shortened by 5 bases and J by 7 bases, with 18 bases between the two germline ends. The CDR3 extends over 16 amino acids. CDR1 is SGHTA, CDR2 FQGTGA, per germline.

CDR3 sequence reads: CASSTTRGGNEKLFF. Written as DNA, the CDR3 is TGTGCCAGCAGTACGACACGGGGAGGTAATGAAAAACTGTTTTTT. The chain links TRBV6-5 to TRBJ1-4; D unclear. The CDR3 covers 15 residues. Per the germline V gene, CDR1 is MNHEY and CDR2 is SVGAGI. V was shortened by 5 bases and J by 4 bases, with 14 bases between the two germline ends.

The chain recombines TRBV27 with TRBJ1-4; a possible D gene is TRBD1 (5 bases). V lost 0 bases to trimming and J lost 5 bases, with 16 bases between them. Germline assignment: CDR1 MNHEY and CDR2 SMNVEV (reference sequence). CDR3 length equals 17 residues. CDR3 sequence reads: CASSLSFPRGINEKLFF. The CDR3 DNA reads TGTGCCAGCAGTTTATCCTTCCCCCGGGGGATCAATGAAAAACTGTTTTTT.

The rearrangement joins TRBV27 to TRBJ2-2; 10 positions match TRBD2. With 5 bases clipped from V and 3 bases from J, the junction kept 9 bases outside the gene matches. CDR1 and CDR2 (germline): MNHEY, SMNVEV (reference sequence). The CDR3 has 17 residues. The CDR3 is CASSLTGTSVHTGELFF. CDR3 nucleotides: TGTGCCAGCAGTCTTACCGGGACTAGCGTACACACCGGGGAGCTGTTTTTT.

This chain links TRBV9 with TRBJ2-5, with 7 bases that match TRBD2. Germline V CDR1 and CDR2: SGDLS, YYNGEE. Unmatched junction bases numbered 11, after V lost 4 bases and J lost 2 bases. The CDR3 has 16 amino acids. This CDR3 reads CASSPQGLAVQETQYF. The CDR3 bases are TGTGCCAGCAGCCCTCAAGGGCTAGCGGTACAAGAGACCCAGTACTTC.

This sequence joins TRBV18 and TRBJ1-3; D may be TRBD1 (6 bases). The germline gives CDR1 KGHSH, CDR2 LQKENI. Trimming took off 3 bases at V and 9 bases at J, with 18 bases between the two ends. The length of the CDR3 is 15 residues. CDR3 loop: CASSPGTIRQGTIYF. The CDR3 nucleotides read TGTGCCAGCTCACCCGGGACAATCCGGCAAGGCACCATATATTTT.

This clone was recorded once. The gene calls are TRBV9 and TRBJ1-1, with D uncertain. Trimming removed 7 bases from V and 1 base from J, with 17 bases in between. This CDR3 is built from 15 residues. Germline values: CDR1 SGDLS, CDR2 YYNGEE. The CDR3 is CASRPREGRNTEAFF. The CDR3 DNA sequence: TGTGCCAGCCGCCCGAGGGAAGGGCGGAACACTGAAGCTTTCTTT.

This clone was recorded once. CDR3 DNA sequence: TGTGCCAGCAGCCCCCACCGTCAAGCTTACTCCTACAATGAGCAGTTCTTC. It codes for CASSPHRQAYSYNEQFF. This chain uses TRBV9 with TRBJ2-1; D call uncertain. The germline CDR1 and CDR2 sequences are SGDLS and YYNGEE. Trimming shortened V by 4 bases and J by 0 bases, and 17 bases separated the two germline ends. The CDR3 runs to 17 residues.

CDR3 bases: TGCAGCGTGGTACTAGCGCCCGCCTACTCCTACAATGAGCAGTTCTTC. Translation: CSVVLAPAYSYNEQFF. The rearrangement joins TRBV29-1 to TRBJ2-1, with 7 nucleotides matching TRBD2. V lost 6 bases to trimming and J lost 0 bases; unmatched junction nucleotides: 11. Germline loops: CDR1 SQVTM, CDR2 ANQGSEA. The CDR3 runs to 16 residues.

V is TRBV6-5 and J is TRBJ2-5; TRBD2 matches 12 bases. Germline V gene data show CDR1 as MNHEY and CDR2 as SVGAGI. The junction had 7 bases not matched to a gene; V was cut back by 6 bases and J by 5 bases. CDR3 length: 15 residues. CDR3 loop: CASRLAGGPRETQYF. DNA for the CDR3: TGTGCCAGCAGACTAGCGGGAGGCCCCAGGGAGACCCAGTACTTC.

This chain links TRBV11-1 with TRBJ2-5; 10 nucleotides agree with TRBD2. The length of the CDR3 is 14 residues. The germline CDR1 and CDR2 sequences are SGHAT and FQDESV (reference sequence). The V segment lost 7 bases and the J segment 4 bases; nucleotides outside the gene matches: 6. The CDR3 DNA follows: TGTGCCAGCACCTTTCTAGCGGGAGCAGAGACCCAGTACTTC. This gives the protein CASTFLAGAETQYF.

The rearrangement links TRBV7-9 to TRBJ1-2; 7 positions match TRBD1. This CDR3 spans 14 amino acids. After removal of 5 bases from V and 8 bases from J, the junction contained 11 bases not matched to a gene. Germline assignment: CDR1 SEHNR and CDR2 FQNEAQ (reference sequence). The CDR3 bases are TGTGCCAGCAGCCCCCGACAGGGATGGGGAGGCTACACCTTC. Protein: CASSPRQGWGGYTF.

The chain combines TRBV29-1 with TRBJ2-6; D is perhaps TRBD2 (5 bases). The germline V gene has CDR1 SQVTM and CDR2 ANQGSEA. The CDR3 consists of 13 residues. V was clipped by 6 bases and J by 2 bases, with 8 bases between them. The CDR3: CSVRGTGANVLTF. CDR3 DNA sequence: TGCAGCGTCCGAGGGACTGGGGCCAACGTCCTGACTTTC.

This chain links TRBV30 with TRBJ2-1; the match to TRBD1 covers 7 bases. The V gene's germline CDR1 is GTSNPN and CDR2 SVGIG (reference sequence). The V and J ends lost 0 bases and 10 bases, in that order; junction bases with no gene match: 0. This CDR3 spans 11 amino acids. CDR3 DNA: TGTGCCTGGAGTGTAGGGGGCGAGCAGTTCTTC. Amino acid sequence: CAWSVGGEQFF.

The chain joins TRBV5-4 to TRBJ2-7; a weak D match, TRBD1 (7 bases). The CDR3 is 20 residues long. With 0 bases removed from V and 2 bases from J, the gap between germline ends came to 27 bases. Looked up from germline, CDR1 is SGHNT and CDR2 is YYREEE (reference sequence). Here the CDR3 reads CASSLGLWGPGGIDTYEQYF. As DNA, the CDR3 is TGTGCCAGCAGCTTGGGACTATGGGGGCCAGGGGGGATCGATACCTACGAGCAGTACTTC.

The CDR3 sequence is CASSPTEVNTEAFF. CDR3 DNA: TGCGCCAGCAGCCCGACAGAGGTGAACACTGAAGCTTTCTTT. V gene TRBV5-1 combines with J gene TRBJ1-1, with a tentative D call TRBD1 (5 bases). The CDR3 covers 14 residues. Germline CDR1 is SGHRS and CDR2 is YFSETQ. V was clipped by 4 bases and J by 0 bases, with 10 bases between them.

This clone has only one observation. The V and J genes are TRBV28 and TRBJ2-3; 13 bases agree with TRBD2. The CDR3 covers 15 residues. V was pared by 6 bases and J by 3 bases, with 3 bases of the junction left unmatched. Germline CDR1 and CDR2: MDHEN and SYDVKM. The CDR3 DNA reads TGTGCCAGCAGAGAGGGACTAGCGGGAACAGATACGCAGTATTTT. Its translation is CASREGLAGTDTQYF.

The table lists this clone with a count of one. This chain connects TRBV7-9 to TRBJ1-1, with D perhaps matching TRBD1 (6 bases). V shed 4 bases and J shed 5 bases, with 11 bases lying between them. This CDR3 is 13 amino acids long. Germline-derived CDR1 and CDR2 are SEHNR and FQNEAQ (reference sequence). CDR3 sequence (DNA): TGTGCCAGCAGCTCCCAGGGGCGGACTGAAGCTTTCTTT. Its translation: CASSSQGRTEAFF.

This chain's CDR3 is CASSARGRFEWGTDTQYF. The DNA of the CDR3 is TGTGCCAGCAGTGCCAGGGGTCGGTTTGAGTGGGGCACAGATACGCAGTATTTT. The V and J genes are TRBV2 and TRBJ2-3; TRBD1 might be the D (6 bases). V dropped 4 bases and J dropped 1 base, with 21 bases sitting between them. The CDR3 covers 18 residues. The germline CDR1 and CDR2 sequences are SNHLY and FYNNEI.